This paragraph covers one TCR beta chain sequence. Its antigen remains unknown. PCR amplification relied on 60 Vbeta primers (plus 13 Jbeta primers). Assay: immunoSEQ multiplex PCR; the TCRdb copy retains only in-frame clones and omits some. The sample carries over 150,000 clones, around 82% recorded once. These data originate in a study of cytomegalovirus exposure and HLA in healthy donors. The germline gives CDR1 KGHSH, CDR2 LQKENI. The CDR3 totals 16 residues. Between the trimmed V and J ends, which lost 0 bases and 10 bases, there was a span of 21 bases. Overall study findings and caveats: In a later analysis, parvovirus B19, influenza, CMV and Epstein-Barr virus appeared linked to several top co-occurrence clusters.

The source of this sequence is a young woman in good health and CMV-seronegative. The chain combines TRBV18 with TRBJ1-1, with a tentative D call TRBD1 (6 bases). Sequences were obtained from PBMCs. CDR3 amino acids: CASSPPIPGASNGAFF. CDR3 DNA: TGTGCCAGCTCACCACCGATTCCAGGGGCCTCAAACGGAGCTTTCTTT.